These 3 T cell receptor beta chains were all obtained from the same sample, sequenced in a study of OX40 agonist ivuxolimab in advanced cancers. The data were produced by immunoSEQ multiplex PCR, yet TCRdb's version contains in-frame clones alone and is incomplete. The sample contains about 80,000 clones, 80% to 90% of which appear only once. The sample here was CD4+ or CD8+ T cells sorted from blood, taken in a trial of the OX40 agonist ivuxolimab. These receptor sequences come from an adult with an advanced solid tumor such as melanoma, head and neck, liver or kidney cancer.

This chain connects TRBV11-2 to TRBJ1-1, with unresolved D. The CDR3 contains 12 residues. Germline values: CDR1 SGHAT, CDR2 FQNNGV. V lost 0 bases and J 7 bases, leaving 6 bases between the germline ends. This chain's CDR3 is CASSLDLGEAFF. In nucleotides, the CDR3 is TGTGCCAGCAGCTTAGATCTAGGTGAAGCTTTCTTT.

In its sample, this clone was seen a few times. The chain has TRBV5-1 and TRBJ2-5; D unresolved. Between the trimmed V and J ends, which lost 6 bases and 2 bases, there was a span of 8 bases. CDR3 length: 12 amino acids. Germline assignment: CDR1 SGHRS and CDR2 YFSETQ. The CDR3 reads CASNLDQETQYF. The CDR3 bases are TGCGCCAGCAACCTCGATCAAGAGACCCAGTACTTC.

The CDR3 coding sequence is TGCAGCGCCAAAAAATCCCCCAACAATGAGCAGTTCTTC. Translating gives CSAKKSPNNEQFF. This sequence joins TRBV29-1 and TRBJ2-1; no firm D call. This CDR3 spans 13 amino acids. Per the germline V gene, CDR1 is SQVTM and CDR2 is ANQGSEA. Trimming removed 7 bases from V and 5 bases from J, with 15 bases in between.